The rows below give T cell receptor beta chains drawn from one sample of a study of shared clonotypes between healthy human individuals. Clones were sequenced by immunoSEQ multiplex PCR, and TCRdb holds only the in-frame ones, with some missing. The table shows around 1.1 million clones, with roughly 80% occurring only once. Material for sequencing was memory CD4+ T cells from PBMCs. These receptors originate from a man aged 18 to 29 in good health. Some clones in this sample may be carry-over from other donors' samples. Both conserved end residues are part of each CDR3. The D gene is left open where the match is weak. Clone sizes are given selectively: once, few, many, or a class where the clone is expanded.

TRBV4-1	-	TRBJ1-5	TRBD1	CASSQGMAGQGNQPQHF
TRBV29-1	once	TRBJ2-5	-	CSARREETQYF
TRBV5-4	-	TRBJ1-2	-	CASSPRLNNYGYTF
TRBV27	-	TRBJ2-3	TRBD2	CTLAEFTDTQYF
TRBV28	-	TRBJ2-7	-	CATESGNRRLGEQYF
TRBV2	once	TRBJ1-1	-	CASRRTAEGTEAFF
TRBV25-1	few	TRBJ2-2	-	CASSEARANTGELFF
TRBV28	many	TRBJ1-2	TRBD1	CASSSGTGFRGYTF
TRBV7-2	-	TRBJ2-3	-	CASSLVGVGSDTQYF
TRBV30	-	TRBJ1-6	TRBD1	CAWRTGTGYNSPLHF
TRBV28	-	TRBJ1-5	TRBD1	CATRGADAQSQHF
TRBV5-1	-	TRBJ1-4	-	CASSLAGVKIEKLFF
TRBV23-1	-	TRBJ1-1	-	CASSQVTPPEAFF
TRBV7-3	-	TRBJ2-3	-	CASSPGSTDTQYF
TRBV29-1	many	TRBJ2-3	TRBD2	CSVEGFPGGYTDTQYF
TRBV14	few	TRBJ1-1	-	CASSREGGYTEAFF
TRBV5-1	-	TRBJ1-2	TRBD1	CASSSMDRDGYTF
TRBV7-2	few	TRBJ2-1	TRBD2	CASSPLAGSYNEQFF
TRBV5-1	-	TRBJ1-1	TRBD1	CASSLRQGGLNTEAFF
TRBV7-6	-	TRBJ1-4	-	CASSLVEGQRAFEKLFF
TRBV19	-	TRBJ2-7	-	CASSSWAVSYEQYF
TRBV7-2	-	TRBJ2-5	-	CASSSTARQETQYF
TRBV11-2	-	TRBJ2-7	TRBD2	CASSSIYLAGGYYEQYF
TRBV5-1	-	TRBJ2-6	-	CASSPVSGANVLTF
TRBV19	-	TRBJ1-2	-	CASSISQYDYGYTF
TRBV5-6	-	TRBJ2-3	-	CASSFGSSTDTQYF
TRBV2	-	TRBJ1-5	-	CASSLGVYQPQHF
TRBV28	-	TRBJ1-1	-	CASRPPGRQNTEAFF
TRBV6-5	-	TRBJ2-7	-	CASRESGWEQYF
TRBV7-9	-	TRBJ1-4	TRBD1	CASSHMGDRGEKLFF
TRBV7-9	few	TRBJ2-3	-	CASGADGSSTDTQYF
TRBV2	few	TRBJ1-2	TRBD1	CASCMTGAGYTF
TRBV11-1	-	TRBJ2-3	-	CASSNIAATDTQYF
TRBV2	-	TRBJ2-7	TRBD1	CASSMDREDEQYF
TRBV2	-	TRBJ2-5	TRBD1	CASSEGTGVGTQYF
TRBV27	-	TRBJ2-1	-	CASSNPGAHNEQFF
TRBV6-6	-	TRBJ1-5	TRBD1	CASAAGGINQPQHF
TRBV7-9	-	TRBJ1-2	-	CASSFNRAYGYTF
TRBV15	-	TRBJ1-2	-	CATSRDNRRPEGYTF
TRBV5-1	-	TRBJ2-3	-	CASSPGGQTDTQYF
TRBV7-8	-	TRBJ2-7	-	CASSLGAGGSRPYEQYF
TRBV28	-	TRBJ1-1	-	CASSLMVNTEAFF
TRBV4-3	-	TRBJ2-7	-	CASSQDLQPSYEQYF
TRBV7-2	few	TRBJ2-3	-	CASSPTYSGTQYF
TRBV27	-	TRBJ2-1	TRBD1	CASRPTGGLQFF
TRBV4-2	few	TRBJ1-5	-	CASSQDDGRDSNQPQHF
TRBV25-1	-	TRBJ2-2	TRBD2	CASRDSGRASGELFF
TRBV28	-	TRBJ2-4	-	CASSFTRGKNIQYF
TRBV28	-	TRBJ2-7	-	CASSRGHQQYF
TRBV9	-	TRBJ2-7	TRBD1	CASSVEDREEQYF
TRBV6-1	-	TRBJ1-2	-	CASSEKGFYGYTF